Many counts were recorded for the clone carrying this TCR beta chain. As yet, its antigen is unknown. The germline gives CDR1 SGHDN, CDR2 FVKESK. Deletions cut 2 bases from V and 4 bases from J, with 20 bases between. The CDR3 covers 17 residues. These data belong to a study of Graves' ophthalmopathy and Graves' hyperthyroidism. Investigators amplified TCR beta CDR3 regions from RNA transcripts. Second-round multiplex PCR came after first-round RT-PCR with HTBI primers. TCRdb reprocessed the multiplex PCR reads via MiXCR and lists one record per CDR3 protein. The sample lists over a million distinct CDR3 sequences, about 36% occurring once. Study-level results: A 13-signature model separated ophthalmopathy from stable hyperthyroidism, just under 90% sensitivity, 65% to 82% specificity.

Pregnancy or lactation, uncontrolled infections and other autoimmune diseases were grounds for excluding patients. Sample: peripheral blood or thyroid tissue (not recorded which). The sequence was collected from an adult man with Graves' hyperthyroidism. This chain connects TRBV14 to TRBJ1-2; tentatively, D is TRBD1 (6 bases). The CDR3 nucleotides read TGTGCCAGCAGCCAATCGGGGACACGGTGGTTCCTCTATGGCTACACCTTC. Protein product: CASSQSGTRWFLYGYTF.